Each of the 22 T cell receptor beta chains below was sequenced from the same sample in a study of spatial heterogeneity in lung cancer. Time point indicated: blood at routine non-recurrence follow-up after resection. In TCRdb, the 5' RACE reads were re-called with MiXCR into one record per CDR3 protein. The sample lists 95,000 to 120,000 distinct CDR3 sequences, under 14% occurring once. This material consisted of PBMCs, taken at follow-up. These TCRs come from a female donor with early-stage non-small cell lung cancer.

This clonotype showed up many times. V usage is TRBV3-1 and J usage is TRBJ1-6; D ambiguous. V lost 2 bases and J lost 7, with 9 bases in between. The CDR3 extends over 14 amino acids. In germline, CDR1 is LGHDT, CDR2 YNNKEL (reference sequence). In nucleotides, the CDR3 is TGTGCCAGCAGCCAATACGGGGAAAATTCACCCCTCCACTTT. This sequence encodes CASSQYGENSPLHF.

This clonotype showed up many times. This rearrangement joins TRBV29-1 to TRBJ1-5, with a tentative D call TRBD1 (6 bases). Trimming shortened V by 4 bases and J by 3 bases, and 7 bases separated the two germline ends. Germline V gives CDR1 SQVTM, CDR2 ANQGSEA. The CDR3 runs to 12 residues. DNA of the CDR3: TGCAGCGTTGGGACAGTCAATCAGCCCCAGCATTTT. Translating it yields CSVGTVNQPQHF.

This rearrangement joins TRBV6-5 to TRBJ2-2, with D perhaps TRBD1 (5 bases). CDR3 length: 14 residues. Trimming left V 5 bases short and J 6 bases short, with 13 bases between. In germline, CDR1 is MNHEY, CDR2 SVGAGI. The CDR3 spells CASSAQGTAGELFF. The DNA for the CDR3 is TGTGCCAGCAGTGCGCAGGGAACGGCCGGGGAGCTGTTTTTT.

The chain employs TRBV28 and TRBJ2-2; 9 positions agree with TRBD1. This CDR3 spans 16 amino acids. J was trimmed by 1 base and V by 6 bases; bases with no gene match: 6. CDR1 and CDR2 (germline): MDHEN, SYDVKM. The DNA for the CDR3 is TGTGCCAGCAGAACATACAGGGGGCAGAACACCGGGGAGCTGTTTTTT. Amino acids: CASRTYRGQNTGELFF.

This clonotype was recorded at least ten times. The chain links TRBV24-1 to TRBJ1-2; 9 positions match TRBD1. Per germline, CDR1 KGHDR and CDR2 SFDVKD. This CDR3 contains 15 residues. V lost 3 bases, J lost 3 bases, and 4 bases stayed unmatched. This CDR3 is CATSDPGQGDYGYTF. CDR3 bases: TGTGCCACCAGTGATCCGGGACAGGGTGACTATGGCTACACCTTC.

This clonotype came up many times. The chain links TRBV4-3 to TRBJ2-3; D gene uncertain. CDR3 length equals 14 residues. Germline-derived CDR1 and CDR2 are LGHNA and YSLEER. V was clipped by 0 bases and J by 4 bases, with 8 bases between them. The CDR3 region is CASSQDLLADTQYF. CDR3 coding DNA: TGCGCCAGCAGCCAAGATTTGCTAGCAGATACGCAGTATTTT.

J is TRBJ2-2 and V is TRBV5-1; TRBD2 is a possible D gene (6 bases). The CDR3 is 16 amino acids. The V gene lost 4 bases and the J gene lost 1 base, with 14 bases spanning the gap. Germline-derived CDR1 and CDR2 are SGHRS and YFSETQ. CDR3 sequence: CASSPYGSGNTGELFF. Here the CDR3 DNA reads TGCGCCAGCAGCCCCTACGGTAGCGGGAACACCGGGGAGCTGTTTTTT. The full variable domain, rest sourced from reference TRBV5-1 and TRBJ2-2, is KAGVTQTPRYLIKTRGQQVTLSCSPISGHRSVSWYQQTPGQGLQFLFEYFSETQRNKGNFPGRFSGRQFSNSRSEMNVSTLELGDSALYLCASSPYGSGNTGELFFGEGSRLTVL.

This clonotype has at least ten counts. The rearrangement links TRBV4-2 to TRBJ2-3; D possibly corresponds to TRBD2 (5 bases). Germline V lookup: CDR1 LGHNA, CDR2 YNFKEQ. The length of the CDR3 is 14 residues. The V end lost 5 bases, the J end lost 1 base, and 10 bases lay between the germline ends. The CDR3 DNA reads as TGTGCCAGCAGCAAACAACTAGGCACAGATACGCAGTATTTT. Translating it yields CASSKQLGTDTQYF.

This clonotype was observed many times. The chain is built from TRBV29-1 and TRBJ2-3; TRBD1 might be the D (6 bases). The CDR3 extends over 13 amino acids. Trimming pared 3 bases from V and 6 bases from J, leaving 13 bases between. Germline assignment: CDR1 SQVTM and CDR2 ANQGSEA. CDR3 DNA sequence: TGCAGCGTTGATTTGCAGGGGAGCGATACGCAGTATTTT. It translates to CSVDLQGSDTQYF.

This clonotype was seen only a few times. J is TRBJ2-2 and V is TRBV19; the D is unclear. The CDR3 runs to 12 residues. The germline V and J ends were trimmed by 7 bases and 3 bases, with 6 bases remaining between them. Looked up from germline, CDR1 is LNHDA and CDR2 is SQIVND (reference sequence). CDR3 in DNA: TGTGCCAGTACGTCTGACACCGGGGAGCTGTTTTTT. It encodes CASTSDTGELFF.

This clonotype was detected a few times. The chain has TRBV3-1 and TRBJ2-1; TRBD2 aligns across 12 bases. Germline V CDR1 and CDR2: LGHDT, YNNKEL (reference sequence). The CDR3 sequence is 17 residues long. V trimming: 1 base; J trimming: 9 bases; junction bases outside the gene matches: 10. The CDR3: CASSQVYASGRAREQFF. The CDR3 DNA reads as TGTGCCAGCAGCCAAGTGTATGCTAGCGGGAGGGCCCGTGAGCAGTTCTTC.

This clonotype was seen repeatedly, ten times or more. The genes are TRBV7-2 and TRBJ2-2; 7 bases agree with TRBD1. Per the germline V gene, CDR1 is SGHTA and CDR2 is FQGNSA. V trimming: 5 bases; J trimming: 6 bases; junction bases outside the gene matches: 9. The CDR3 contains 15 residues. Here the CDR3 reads CASSTQTGTAGELFF. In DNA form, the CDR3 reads TGTGCCAGCAGCACCCAGACAGGGACGGCCGGGGAGCTGTTTTTT.

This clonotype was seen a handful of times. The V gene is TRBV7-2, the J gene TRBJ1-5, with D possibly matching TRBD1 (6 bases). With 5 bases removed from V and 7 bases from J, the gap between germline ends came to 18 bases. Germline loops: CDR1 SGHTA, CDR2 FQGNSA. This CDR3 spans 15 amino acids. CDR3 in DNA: TGTGCCAGCAGCCTCACCGGGGGGCAGGGGCAGCCCCAGCATTTT. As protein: CASSLTGGQGQPQHF.

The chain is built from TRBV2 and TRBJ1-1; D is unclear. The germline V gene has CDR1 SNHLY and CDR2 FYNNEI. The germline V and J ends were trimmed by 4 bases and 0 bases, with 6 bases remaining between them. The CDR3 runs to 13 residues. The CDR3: CASSGRLNTEAFF. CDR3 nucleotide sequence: TGTGCCAGCAGTGGGCGGCTGAACACTGAAGCTTTCTTT. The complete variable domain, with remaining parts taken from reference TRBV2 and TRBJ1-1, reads EPEVTQTPSHQVTQMGQEVILRCVPISNHLYFYWYRQILGQKVEFLVSFYNNEISEKSEIFDDQFSVERPDGSNFTLKIRSTKLEDSAMYFCASSGRLNTEAFFGQGTRLTVV.

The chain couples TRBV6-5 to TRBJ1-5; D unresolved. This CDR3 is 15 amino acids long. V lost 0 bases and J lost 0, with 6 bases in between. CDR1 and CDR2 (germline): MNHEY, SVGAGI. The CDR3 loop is CASSYSHHSNQPQHF. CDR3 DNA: TGTGCCAGCAGTTACTCTCATCATAGCAATCAGCCCCAGCATTTT.

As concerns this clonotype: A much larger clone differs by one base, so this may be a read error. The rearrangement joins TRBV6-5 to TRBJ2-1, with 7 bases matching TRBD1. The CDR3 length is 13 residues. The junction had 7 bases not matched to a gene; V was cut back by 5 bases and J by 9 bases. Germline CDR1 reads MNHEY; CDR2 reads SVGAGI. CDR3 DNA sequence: TGTGCCAGCAGTAATGACAGGGCTCGTGAGCAGTTCTTC. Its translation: CASSNDRAREQFF.

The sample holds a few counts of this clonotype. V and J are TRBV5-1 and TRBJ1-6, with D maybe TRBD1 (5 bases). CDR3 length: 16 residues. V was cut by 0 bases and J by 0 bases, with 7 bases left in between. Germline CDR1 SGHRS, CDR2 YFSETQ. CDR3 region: CASSLAGSSYNSPLHF. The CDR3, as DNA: TGCGCCAGCAGCTTGGCAGGGAGCTCCTATAATTCACCCCTCCACTTT.

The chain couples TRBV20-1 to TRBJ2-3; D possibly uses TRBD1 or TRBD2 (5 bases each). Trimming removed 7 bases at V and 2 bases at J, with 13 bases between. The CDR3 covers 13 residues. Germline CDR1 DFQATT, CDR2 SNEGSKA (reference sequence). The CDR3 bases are TGCAGTGTCGGCCAGGGACCCACAGATACGCAGTATTTT. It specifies CSVGQGPTDTQYF.

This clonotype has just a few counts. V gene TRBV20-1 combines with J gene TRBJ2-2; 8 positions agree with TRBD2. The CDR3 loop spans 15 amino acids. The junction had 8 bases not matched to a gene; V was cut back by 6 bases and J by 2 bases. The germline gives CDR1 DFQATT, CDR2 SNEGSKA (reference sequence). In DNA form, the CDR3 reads TGCAGTGCGTTTTCCGGGACTAGAAACACCGGGGAGCTGTTTTTT. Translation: CSAFSGTRNTGELFF.

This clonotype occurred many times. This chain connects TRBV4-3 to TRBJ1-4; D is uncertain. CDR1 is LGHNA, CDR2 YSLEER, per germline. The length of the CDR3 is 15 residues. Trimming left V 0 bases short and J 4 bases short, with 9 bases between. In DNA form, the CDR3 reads TGCGCCAGCAGCCAAGATCTTTCAGTTAATGAAAAACTGTTTTTT. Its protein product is CASSQDLSVNEKLFF.

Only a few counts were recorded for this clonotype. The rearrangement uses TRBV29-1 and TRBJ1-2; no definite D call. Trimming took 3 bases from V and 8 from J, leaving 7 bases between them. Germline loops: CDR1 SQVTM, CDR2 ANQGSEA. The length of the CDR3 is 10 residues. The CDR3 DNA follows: TGCAGCGTTGAGTCCTTCGGCTACACCTTC. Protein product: CSVESFGYTF.

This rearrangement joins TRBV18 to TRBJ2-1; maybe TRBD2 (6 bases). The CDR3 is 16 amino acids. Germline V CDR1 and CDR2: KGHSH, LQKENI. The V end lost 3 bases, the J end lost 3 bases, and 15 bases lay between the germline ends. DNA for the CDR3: TGTGCCAGCTCACCTGAAGGGCGGGGAAACTACAATGAGCAGTTCTTC. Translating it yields CASSPEGRGNYNEQFF.